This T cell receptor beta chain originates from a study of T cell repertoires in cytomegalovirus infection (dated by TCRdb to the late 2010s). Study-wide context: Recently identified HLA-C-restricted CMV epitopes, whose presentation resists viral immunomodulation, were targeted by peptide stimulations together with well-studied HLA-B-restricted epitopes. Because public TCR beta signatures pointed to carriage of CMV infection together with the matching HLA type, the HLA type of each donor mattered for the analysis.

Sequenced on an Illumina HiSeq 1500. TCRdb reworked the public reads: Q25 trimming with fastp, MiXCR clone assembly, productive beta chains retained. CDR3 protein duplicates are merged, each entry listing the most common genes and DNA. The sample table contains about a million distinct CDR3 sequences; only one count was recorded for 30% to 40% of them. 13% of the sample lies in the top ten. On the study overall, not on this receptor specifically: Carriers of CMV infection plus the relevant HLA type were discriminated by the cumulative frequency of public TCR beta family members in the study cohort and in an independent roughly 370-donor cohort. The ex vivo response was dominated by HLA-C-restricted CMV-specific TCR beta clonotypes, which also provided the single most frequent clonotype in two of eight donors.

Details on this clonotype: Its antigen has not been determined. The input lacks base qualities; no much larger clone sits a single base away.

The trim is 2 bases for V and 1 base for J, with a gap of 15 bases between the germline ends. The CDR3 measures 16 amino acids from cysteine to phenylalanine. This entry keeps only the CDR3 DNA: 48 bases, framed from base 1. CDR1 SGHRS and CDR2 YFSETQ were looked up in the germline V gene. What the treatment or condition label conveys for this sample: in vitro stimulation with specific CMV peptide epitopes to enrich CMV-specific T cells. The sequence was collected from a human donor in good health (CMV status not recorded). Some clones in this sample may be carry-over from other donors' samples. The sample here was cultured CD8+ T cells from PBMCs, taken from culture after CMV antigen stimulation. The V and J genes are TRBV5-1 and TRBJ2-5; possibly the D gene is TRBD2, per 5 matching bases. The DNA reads TGCGCCAGCAGCTTAAGCGGTTGGGTTGGCCAAGAGACCCAGTACTTC. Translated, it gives CASSLSGWVGQETQYF.